Following are 15 T cell receptor beta chains from one sample sequenced in a study of a mutant IDH1 vaccine in newly diagnosed glioma (dated by TCRdb to about 2021). The time point tag for this specimen amounts to: week 23, last vaccination. A 20-mer mutant IDH1 peptide at 300 micrograms in Montanide made up each vaccine dose, which was injected subcutaneously together with topical imiquimod. The antigens for these receptors are not known. Library method: the immunoSEQ multiplex PCR assay. TCRdb carries this immuneACCESS record with in-frame sequences only. Its versions omit some clonotypes, under half of them owing to an unresolved V gene in the studies checked, with the rest unexplained. The sample has about 28,000 clones on record, about four fifths of them singletons. The ten biggest clones cover around a sixth of the sample. Sequencing used PBMCs, obtained from a glioma patient whose treatment included an IDH1 peptide vaccine. These receptors were collected from a woman between 25 and 40 years old with glioma.

The gene calls are TRBV4-1 and TRBJ1-4, with unresolved D. Germline V gene data show CDR1 as MGHRA and CDR2 as YSYEKL. V shed 0 bases and J shed 9 bases, with 14 bases lying between them. This CDR3 region has 15 residues. CDR3 DNA sequence: TGCGCCAGCAGCCAAGATGTCAAAGTCGATCAAAAACTGTTTTTT. Protein product: CASSQDVKVDQKLFF.

The chain combines TRBV2 with TRBJ1-2; D gene unclear. The CDR3 runs to 14 residues. Trimming took off 7 bases at V and 2 bases at J, with 14 bases between the two ends. Per germline, CDR1 SNHLY and CDR2 FYNNEI. The chain's CDR3 is CASNRAQSNYGYTF. The DNA of the CDR3 is TGTGCCAGCAACCGAGCACAGTCCAACTATGGCTACACCTTC.

V usage is TRBV5-1 and J usage is TRBJ2-3; 15 bases map to TRBD2. V lost 2 bases and J lost 0; bases outside the gene matches: 7. Germline V gene lookup returns CDR1 SGHRS and CDR2 YFSETQ. The CDR3 is 19 residues long. CDR3 in amino acids: CASSFWGLAGGVSTDTQYF. DNA for the CDR3: TGCGCCAGCAGCTTCTGGGGACTAGCGGGGGGCGTGAGCACAGATACGCAGTATTTT.

The CDR3 sequence is CASSPESTGRVQYF. The CDR3 bases are TGTGCCAGCAGCCCAGAATCTACAGGCCGAGTTCAGTACTTC. J is TRBJ2-4 and V is TRBV7-2, with a possible D match to TRBD1 (5 bases). The CDR3 contains 14 residues. Germline V lookup: CDR1 SGHTA, CDR2 FQGNSA. The ends were cut back, 5 bases at V and 11 bases at J, with 19 bases in the middle.

V gene TRBV21-1 combines with J gene TRBJ1-5; the table's D call, TRBD1, has no DNA check behind it. TRBV21-1 constitutes a pseudogene. This CDR3 has 18 residues. As DNA, the CDR3 is TGTGCCAGCAGCAAAGCCCCGGGACAGGGCGAGAGCAATCAGCCCCAGCATTTT. Amino acid sequence: CASSKAPGQGESNQPQHF.

The genes are TRBV12-5 and TRBJ1-5; 8 bases agree with TRBD1. Germline assignment: CDR1 LGHNT and CDR2 FRNRAP. The CDR3 loop spans 14 amino acids. V trimming: 6 bases; J trimming: 9 bases; junction bases outside the gene matches: 10. The CDR3 loop reads CASGQDRAASPQHF. CDR3 sequence (DNA): TGTGCTAGTGGCCAGGACAGGGCCGCCTCGCCCCAGCATTTT. Full variable domain (missing parts from reference TRBV12-5 and TRBJ1-5): DARVTQTPRHKVTEMGQEVTMRCQPILGHNTVFWYRQTMMQGLELLAYFRNRAPLDDSGMPKDRFSAEMPDATLATLKIQPSEPRDSAVYFCASGQDRAASPQHFGDGTRLSIL.

The rearrangement uses TRBV7-8 and TRBJ1-1, with D hard to call. This CDR3 has 13 amino acids. Germline V lookup: CDR1 SGHVS, CDR2 FQNEAQ. Trimming removed 5 bases from V and 7 bases from J, with 14 bases in between. CDR3 coding DNA: TGTGCCAGCAGCCCACACCCCACTAGTGAAGCTTTCTTT. Its protein product is CASSPHPTSEAFF.

This chain links TRBV6-1 with TRBJ1-1; D remains ambiguous. This CDR3 is 14 amino acids long. V lost 0 bases to trimming and J lost 0 bases, with 5 bases between them. The germline V gene encodes CDR1 MNHNS and CDR2 SASEGT. The CDR3 sequence: CASSEAMVNTEAFF. CDR3 DNA sequence: TGTGCCAGCAGTGAAGCGATGGTGAACACTGAAGCTTTCTTT.

The V call is TRBV5-4, the J call TRBJ2-5; the D is unclear. Germline assignment: CDR1 SGHNT and CDR2 YYREEE (reference sequence). Between the trimmed V and J ends, which lost 2 bases and 10 bases, there was a span of 9 bases. The CDR3 contains 11 residues. Here the CDR3 reads CASSFGSYQYF. DNA for the CDR3: TGTGCCAGCAGCTTCGGGTCCTACCAGTACTTC. The variable domain in full, completed from reference TRBV5-4 and TRBJ2-5, reads ETGVTQSPTHLIKTRGQQVTLRCSSQSGHNTVSWYQQALGQGPQFIFQYYREEENGRGNFPPRFSGLQFPNYSSELNVNALELDDSALYLCASSFGSYQYFGPGTRLLVL.

This chain uses TRBV18 with TRBJ1-1, with unresolved D. CDR1 KGHSH and CDR2 LQKENI come from the germline V gene. Trimming shortened V by 2 bases and J by 3 bases, and 10 bases separated the two germline ends. This CDR3 is built from 14 residues. The CDR3 nucleotides read TGTGCCAGCTCACCAACGGGCGCTGACACTGAAGCTTTCTTT. Amino acid sequence: CASSPTGADTEAFF.

The sample holds a few counts of this clone. The rearrangement links TRBV11-2 to TRBJ1-1; the D gene is possibly TRBD1 (5 bases). The CDR3 is 15 residues long. The V end was cut by 1 base, the J end by 1 base, with 10 bases between. CDR1 is SGHAT and CDR2 is FQNNGV in the germline V gene. The CDR3 coding sequence is TGTGCCAGCAGCTTAGGGGTTGACAGGAACACTGAAGCTTTCTTT. Translating gives CASSLGVDRNTEAFF.

This sequence joins TRBV5-1 and TRBJ2-2, with D perhaps TRBD1 (5 bases). V lost 4 bases and J 1 base, leaving 8 bases between the germline ends. This CDR3 has 14 amino acids. Germline V lookup: CDR1 SGHRS, CDR2 YFSETQ. The CDR3 region has the DNA TGCGCCAGCAGCCTTACAGGGAACACCGGGGAGCTGTTTTTT. Translation: CASSLTGNTGELFF.

The rearrangement links TRBV29-1 to TRBJ1-1; 7 bases map to TRBD1. The germline V gene encodes CDR1 SQVTM and CDR2 ANQGSEA. The CDR3 loop spans 14 amino acids. V dropped 6 bases and J dropped 4; count of bases not matched to a gene: 11. CDR3 coding DNA: TGCAGCGTGGGTATTCAGGGGGGCCTCACTGAAGCTTTCTTT. It codes for CSVGIQGGLTEAFF.

The rearrangement links TRBV4-1 to TRBJ1-1; tentative D call: TRBD1 (5 bases). Trimming stripped 8 bases from V and 1 base from J, with 11 bases between. The germline gives CDR1 MGHRA, CDR2 YSYEKL. This CDR3 contains 13 residues. As DNA, the CDR3 is TGCGCCAGCCGCAGGGACCCGAACACTGAAGCTTTCTTT. Protein product: CASRRDPNTEAFF.

By its share, this clone is medium-sized. The chain combines TRBV10-2 with TRBJ2-2; unclear D gene. Germline CDR1 is WSHSY and CDR2 is SAAADI. The CDR3 has 12 amino acids. Trimming cost V 3 bases and J 8 bases, with 7 bases left between them. The CDR3 DNA reads TGCGCCAGCAGTGATCTAGGGGGGGAGCTGTTTTTT. This sequence encodes CASSDLGGELFF.